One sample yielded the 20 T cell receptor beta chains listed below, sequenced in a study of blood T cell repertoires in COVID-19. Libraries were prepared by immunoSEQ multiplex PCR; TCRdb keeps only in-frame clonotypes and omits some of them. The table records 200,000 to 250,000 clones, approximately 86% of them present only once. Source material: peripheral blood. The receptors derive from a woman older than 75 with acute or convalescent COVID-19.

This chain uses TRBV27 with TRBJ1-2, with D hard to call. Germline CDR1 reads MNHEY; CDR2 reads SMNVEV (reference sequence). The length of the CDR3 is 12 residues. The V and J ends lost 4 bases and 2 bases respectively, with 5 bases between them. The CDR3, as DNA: TGTGCCAGCAGTTCCGGGAACTATGGCTACACCTTC. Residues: CASSSGNYGYTF.

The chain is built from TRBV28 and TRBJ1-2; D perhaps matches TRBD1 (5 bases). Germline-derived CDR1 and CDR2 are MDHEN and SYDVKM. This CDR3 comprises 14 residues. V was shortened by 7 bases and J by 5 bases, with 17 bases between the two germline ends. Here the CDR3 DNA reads TGTGCCAGCATTTCCACAGGTATGCCGTATGGCTACACCTTC. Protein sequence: CASISTGMPYGYTF.

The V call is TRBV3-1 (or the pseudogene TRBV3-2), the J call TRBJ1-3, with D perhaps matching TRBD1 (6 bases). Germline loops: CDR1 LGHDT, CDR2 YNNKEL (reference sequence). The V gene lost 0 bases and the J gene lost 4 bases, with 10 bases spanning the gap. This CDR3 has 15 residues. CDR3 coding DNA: TGTGCCAGCAGCCAAGACGCAGGGGACGGAAACACCATATATTTT. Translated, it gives CASSQDAGDGNTIYF.

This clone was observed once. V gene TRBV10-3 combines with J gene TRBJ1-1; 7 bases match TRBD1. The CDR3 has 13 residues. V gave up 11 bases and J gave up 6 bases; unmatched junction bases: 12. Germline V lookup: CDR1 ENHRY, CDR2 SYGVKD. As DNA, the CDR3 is TGTGCCGCCGCCGGGACAGCAGTCCCTGAAGCTTTCTTT. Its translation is CAAAGTAVPEAFF.

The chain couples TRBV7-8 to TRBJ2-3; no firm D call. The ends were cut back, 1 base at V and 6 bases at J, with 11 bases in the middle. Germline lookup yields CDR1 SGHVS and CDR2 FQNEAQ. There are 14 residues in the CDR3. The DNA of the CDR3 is TGTGCCAGCAGCTTAGTGGAGCTTGGGGATACGCAGTATTTT. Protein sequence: CASSLVELGDTQYF.

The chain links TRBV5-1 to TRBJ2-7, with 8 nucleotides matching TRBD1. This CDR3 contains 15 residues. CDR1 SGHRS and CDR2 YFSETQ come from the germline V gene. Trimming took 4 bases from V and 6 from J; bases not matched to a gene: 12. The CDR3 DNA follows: TGCGCCAGCAGCCAGCAGGGACAGGATAGTGGCGAGCAGTACTTC. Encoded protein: CASSQQGQDSGEQYF. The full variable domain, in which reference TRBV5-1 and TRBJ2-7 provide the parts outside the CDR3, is KAGVTQTPRYLIKTRGQQVTLSCSPISGHRSVSWYQQTPGQGLQFLFEYFSETQRNKGNFPGRFSGRQFSNSRSEMNVSTLELGDSALYLCASSQQGQDSGEQYFGPGTRLTVT.

CDR3: CASSRDRVGGNTIYF. In DNA, the CDR3 is TGTGCCAGCAGCCGCGACAGGGTCGGTGGAAACACCATATATTTT. The J gene is TRBJ1-3, the V gene TRBV5-6, with 7 bases that match TRBD1. CDR1 and CDR2 from the germline V gene are SGHDT and YYEEEE. The CDR3 has 15 residues. V gave up 4 bases and J gave up 3 bases; unmatched junction bases: 7. Complete variable domain (other parts from reference TRBV5-6 and TRBJ1-3): DAGVTQSPTHLIKTRGQQVTLRCSPKSGHDTVSWYQQALGQGPQFIFQYYEEEERQRGNFPDRFSGHQFPNYSSELNVNALLLGDSALYLCASSRDRVGGNTIYFGEGSWLTVV.

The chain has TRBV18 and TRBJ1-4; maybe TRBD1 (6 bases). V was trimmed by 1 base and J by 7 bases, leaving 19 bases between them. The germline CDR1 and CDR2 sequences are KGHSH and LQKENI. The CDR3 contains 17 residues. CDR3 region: CASSPRVPGKGGEKLFF. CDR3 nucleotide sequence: TGTGCCAGCTCACCACGAGTCCCAGGGAAAGGGGGTGAAAAACTGTTTTTT.

The CDR3 is CASSWGLAGGNEQFF. In nucleotides, the CDR3 is TGTGCCAGCAGCTGGGGACTAGCGGGGGGTAATGAGCAGTTCTTC. The V and J genes are TRBV11-3 and TRBJ2-1; 15 bases match TRBD2. The CDR3 totals 15 residues. The junction had 2 bases not matched to a gene; V was cut back by 4 bases and J by 7 bases. CDR1 is SGHNT and CDR2 is YENEEA in the germline V gene. Together with reference TRBV11-3 and TRBJ2-1, the CDR3 gives the full variable domain: EAGVVQSPRYKIIEKKQPVAFWCNPISGHNTLYWYLQNLGQGPELLIRYENEEAVDDSQLPKDRFSAERLKGVDSTLKIQPAELGDSAVYLCASSWGLAGGNEQFFGPGTRLTVL.

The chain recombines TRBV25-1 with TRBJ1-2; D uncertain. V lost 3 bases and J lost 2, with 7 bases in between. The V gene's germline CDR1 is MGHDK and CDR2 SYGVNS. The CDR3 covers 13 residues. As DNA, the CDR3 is TGTGCCAGCAGTGATGAGGTGAACTATGGCTACACCTTC. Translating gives CASSDEVNYGYTF.

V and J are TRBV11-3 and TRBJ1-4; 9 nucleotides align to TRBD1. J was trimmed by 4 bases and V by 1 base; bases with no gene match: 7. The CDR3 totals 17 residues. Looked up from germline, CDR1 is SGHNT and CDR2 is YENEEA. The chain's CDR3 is CASSLGFGTGNNEKLFF. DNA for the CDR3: TGTGCCAGCAGCTTAGGTTTCGGGACAGGGAATAATGAAAAACTGTTTTTT.

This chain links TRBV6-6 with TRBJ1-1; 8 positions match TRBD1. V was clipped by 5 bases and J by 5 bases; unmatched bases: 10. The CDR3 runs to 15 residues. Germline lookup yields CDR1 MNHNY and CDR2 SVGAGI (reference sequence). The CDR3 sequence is CASSPSTGAGTEAFF. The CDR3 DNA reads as TGTGCCAGCAGTCCATCGACAGGGGCCGGAACTGAAGCTTTCTTT.

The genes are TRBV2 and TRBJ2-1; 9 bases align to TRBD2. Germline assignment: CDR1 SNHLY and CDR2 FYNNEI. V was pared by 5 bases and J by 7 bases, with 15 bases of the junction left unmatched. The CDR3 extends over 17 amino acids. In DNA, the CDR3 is TGTGCCAGCAGTCCCCTCCCTGGGCGGGGGGGCGAAAATGAGCAGTTCTTC. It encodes CASSPLPGRGGENEQFF.

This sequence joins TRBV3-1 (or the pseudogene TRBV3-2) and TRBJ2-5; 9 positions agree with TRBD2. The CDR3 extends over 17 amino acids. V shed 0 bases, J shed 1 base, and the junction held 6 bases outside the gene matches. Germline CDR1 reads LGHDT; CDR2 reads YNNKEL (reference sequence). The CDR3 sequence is CASSQDWVAGVQETQYF. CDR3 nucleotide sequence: TGTGCCAGCAGCCAAGATTGGGTAGCGGGGGTCCAAGAGACCCAGTACTTC.

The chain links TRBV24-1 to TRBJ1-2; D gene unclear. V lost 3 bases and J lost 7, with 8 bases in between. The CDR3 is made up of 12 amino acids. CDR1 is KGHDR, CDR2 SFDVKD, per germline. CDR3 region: CATSDGHGGYTF. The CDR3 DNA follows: TGTGCCACCAGTGATGGGCATGGTGGCTACACCTTC.

The chain's CDR3 is CASSPNGEVNNSPLHF. CDR3 DNA sequence: TGTGCCAGCAGCCCAAACGGGGAGGTGAATAATTCACCCCTCCACTTT. This chain uses TRBV5-5 with TRBJ1-6; D call uncertain. This CDR3 spans 16 amino acids. Germline lookup yields CDR1 SGHKS and CDR2 YYEKEE (reference sequence). V was trimmed by 4 bases and J by 5 bases, leaving 16 bases between them.

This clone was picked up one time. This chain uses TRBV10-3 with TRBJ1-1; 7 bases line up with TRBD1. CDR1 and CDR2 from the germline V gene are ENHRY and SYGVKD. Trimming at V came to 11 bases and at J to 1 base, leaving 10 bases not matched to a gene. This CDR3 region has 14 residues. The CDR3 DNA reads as TGTGCCGTTTCCGCCGGGACAGAGAACACTGAAGCTTTCTTT. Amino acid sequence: CAVSAGTENTEAFF.

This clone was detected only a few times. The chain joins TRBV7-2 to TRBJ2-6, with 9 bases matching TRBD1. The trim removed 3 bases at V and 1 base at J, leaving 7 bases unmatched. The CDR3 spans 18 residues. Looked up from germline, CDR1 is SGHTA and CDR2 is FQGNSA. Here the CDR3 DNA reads TGTGCCAGCAGCTTGACCGGGACAGGGAATTCTGGGGCCAACGTCCTGACTTTC. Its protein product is CASSLTGTGNSGANVLTF.

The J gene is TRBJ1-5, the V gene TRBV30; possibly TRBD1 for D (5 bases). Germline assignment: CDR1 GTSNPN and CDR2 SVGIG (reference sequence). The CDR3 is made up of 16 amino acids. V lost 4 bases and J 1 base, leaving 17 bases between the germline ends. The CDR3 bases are TGTGCCTGGACCTCGGGGAGGGACGGGAGCAATCAGCCCCAGCATTTT. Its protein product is CAWTSGRDGSNQPQHF.

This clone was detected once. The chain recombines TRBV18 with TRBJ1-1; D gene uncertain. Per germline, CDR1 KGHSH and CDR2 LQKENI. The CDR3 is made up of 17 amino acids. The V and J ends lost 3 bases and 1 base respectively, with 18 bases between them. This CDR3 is CASSPNPLSGGNTEAFF. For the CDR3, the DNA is TGTGCCAGCTCACCTAATCCCCTTAGTGGAGGGAACACTGAAGCTTTCTTT.